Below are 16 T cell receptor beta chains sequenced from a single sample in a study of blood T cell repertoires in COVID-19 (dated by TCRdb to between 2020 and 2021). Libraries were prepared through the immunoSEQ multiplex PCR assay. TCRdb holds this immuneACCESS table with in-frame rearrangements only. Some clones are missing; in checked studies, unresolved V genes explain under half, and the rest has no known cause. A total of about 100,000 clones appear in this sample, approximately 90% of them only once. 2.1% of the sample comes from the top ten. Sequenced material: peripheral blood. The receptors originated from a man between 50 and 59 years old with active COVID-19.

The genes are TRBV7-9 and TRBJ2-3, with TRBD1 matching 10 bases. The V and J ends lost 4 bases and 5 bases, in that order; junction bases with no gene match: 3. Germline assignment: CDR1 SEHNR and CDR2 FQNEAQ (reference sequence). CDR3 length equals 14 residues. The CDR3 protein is CASSWTGGEDTQYF. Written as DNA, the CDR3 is TGTGCCAGCAGCTGGACAGGGGGAGAAGATACGCAGTATTTT.

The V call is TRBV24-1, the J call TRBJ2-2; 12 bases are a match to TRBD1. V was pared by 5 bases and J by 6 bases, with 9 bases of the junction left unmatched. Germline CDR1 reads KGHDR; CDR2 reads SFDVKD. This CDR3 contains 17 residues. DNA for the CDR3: TGTGCCACCAGTGGGCCCGGGACAGGGGGCTTACCCGGGGAGCTGTTTTTT. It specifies CATSGPGTGGLPGELFF.

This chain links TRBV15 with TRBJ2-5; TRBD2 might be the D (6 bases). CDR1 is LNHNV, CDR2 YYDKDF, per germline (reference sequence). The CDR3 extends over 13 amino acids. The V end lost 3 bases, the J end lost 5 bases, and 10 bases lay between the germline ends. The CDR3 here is CATSSSGWETQYF. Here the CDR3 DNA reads TGTGCCACCAGCAGTAGCGGTTGGGAGACCCAGTACTTC. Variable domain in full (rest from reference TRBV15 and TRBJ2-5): DAMVIQNPRYQVTQFGKPVTLSCSQTLNHNVMYWYQQKSSQAPKLLFHYYDKDFNNEADTPDNFQSRRPNTSFCFLDIRSPGLGDTAMYLCATSSSGWETQYFGPGTRLLVL.

CDR3 residues: CASSAYATNEKLFF. The CDR3 DNA is TGTGCCAGCTCTGCCTACGCAACTAATGAAAAACTGTTTTTT. The chain employs TRBV25-1 and TRBJ1-4; D not certain. Trimming removed 8 bases at V and 0 bases at J, with 10 bases between. The CDR3 spans 14 residues. Germline CDR1 reads MGHDK; CDR2 reads SYGVNS.

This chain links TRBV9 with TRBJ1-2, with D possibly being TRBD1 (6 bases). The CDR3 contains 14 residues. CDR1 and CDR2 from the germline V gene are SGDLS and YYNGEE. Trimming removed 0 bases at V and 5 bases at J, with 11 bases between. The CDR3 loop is CASSVDRVGYGYTF. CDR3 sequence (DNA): TGTGCCAGCAGCGTAGACAGGGTGGGGTATGGCTACACCTTC.

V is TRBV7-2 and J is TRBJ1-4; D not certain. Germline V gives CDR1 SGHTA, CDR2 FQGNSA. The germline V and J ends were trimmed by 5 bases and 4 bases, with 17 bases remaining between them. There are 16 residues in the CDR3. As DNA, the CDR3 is TGTGCCAGCAGCCGTAGGGCGGGTGGTGGTAATGAAAAACTGTTTTTT. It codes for CASSRRAGGGNEKLFF.

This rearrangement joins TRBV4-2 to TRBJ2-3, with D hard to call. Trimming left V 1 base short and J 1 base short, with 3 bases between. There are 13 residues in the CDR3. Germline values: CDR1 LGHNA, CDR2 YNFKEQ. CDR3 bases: TGTGCCAGCAGCCAAGCGGGCACAGATACGCAGTATTTT. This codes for CASSQAGTDTQYF.

CDR3 nucleotide sequence: TGTGCCAGTCACAGGGTGAATCAGCCCCAGCATTTT. Protein sequence: CASHRVNQPQHF. This chain links TRBV19 with TRBJ1-5; perhaps TRBD1 as D (6 bases). Trimming pared 8 bases from V and 4 bases from J, leaving 9 bases between. This CDR3 is 12 amino acids long. Germline values: CDR1 LNHDA, CDR2 SQIVND (reference sequence).

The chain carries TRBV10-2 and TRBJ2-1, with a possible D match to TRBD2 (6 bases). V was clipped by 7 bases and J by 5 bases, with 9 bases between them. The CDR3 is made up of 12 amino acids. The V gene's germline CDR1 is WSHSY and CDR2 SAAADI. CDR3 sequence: CASIGLNNEQFF. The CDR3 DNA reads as TGCGCCAGCATCGGACTAAACAATGAGCAGTTCTTC.

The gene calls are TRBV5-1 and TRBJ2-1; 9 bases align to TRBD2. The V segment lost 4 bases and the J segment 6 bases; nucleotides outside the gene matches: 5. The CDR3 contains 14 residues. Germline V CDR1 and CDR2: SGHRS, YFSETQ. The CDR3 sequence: CASSIFSGSNEQFF. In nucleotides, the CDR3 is TGCGCCAGCAGCATCTTTAGCGGGAGCAATGAGCAGTTCTTC.

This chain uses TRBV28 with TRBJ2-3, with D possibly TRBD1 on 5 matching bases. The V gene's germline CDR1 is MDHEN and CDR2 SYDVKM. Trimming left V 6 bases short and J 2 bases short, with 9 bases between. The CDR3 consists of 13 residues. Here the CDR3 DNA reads TGTGCCAGCAGCGACAGCTCCACAGATACGCAGTATTTT. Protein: CASSDSSTDTQYF.

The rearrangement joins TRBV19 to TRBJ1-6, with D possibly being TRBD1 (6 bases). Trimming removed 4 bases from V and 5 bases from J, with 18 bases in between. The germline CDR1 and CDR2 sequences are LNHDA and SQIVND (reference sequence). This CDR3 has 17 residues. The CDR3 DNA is TGTGCCAGTAGTAAGCCCCTGAGGCAGGGGAATAATTCACCCCTCCACTTT. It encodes CASSKPLRQGNNSPLHF.

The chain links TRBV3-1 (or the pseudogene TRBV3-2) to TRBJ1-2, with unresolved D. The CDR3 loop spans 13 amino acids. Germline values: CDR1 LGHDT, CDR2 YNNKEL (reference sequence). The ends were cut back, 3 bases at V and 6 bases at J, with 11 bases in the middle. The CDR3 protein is CASSHYGTDGYTF. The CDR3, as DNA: TGTGCCAGCAGCCACTATGGTACCGATGGCTACACCTTC.

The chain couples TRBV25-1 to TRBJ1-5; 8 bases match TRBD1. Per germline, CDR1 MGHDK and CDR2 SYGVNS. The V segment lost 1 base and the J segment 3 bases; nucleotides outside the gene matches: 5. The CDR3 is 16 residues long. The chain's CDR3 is CASSESRDRLNQPQHF. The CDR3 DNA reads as TGTGCCAGCAGTGAATCCCGGGACAGGCTCAATCAGCCCCAGCATTTT.

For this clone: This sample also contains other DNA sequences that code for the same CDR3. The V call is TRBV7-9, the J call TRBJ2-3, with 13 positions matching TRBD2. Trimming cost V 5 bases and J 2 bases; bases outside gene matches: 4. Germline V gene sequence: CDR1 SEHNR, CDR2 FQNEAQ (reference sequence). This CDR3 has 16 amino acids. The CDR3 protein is CASSLGLAGSTDTQYF. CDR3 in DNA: TGTGCCAGCAGCCTGGGACTAGCGGGGTCCACAGATACGCAGTATTTT.

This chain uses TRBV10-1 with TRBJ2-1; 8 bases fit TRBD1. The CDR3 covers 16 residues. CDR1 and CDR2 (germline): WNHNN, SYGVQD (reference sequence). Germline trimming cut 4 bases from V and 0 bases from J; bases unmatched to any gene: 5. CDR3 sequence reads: CASSARQGSSYNEQFF. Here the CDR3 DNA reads TGCGCCAGCAGTGCACGACAGGGGAGCTCCTACAATGAGCAGTTCTTC.